The 22 T cell receptor beta chains reported below all come from one sample, sequenced in a study of PD-L1 blockade in urothelial cancer (dated by TCRdb to between 2016 and 2019). The library came from the immunoSEQ multiplex PCR assay. Sourced from immuneACCESS, this table was stored by TCRdb with only in-frame sequences that have V and J called. A share of the clones is absent; for the studies checked, an unresolved V gene accounts for under half, and the remainder has no known explanation. This sample lists over 100,000 clones; 70% to 85% were detected once. The ten biggest clones cover about 2.9% of the sample. Interpreted using the paper, the time point label stands for: pretreatment peripheral blood. Sequenced material: PBMCs, taken around atezolizumab (anti-PD-L1) treatment. The receptors were sampled from a man aged 50 to 60 with urothelial cancer.

This clone was seen a few times. This sequence joins TRBV4-2 and TRBJ2-7; D is perhaps TRBD1 (6 bases). The CDR3 extends over 16 amino acids. The V and J ends lost 0 bases and 2 bases respectively, with 14 bases between them. From germline, CDR1 is LGHNA and CDR2 YNFKEQ. The chain's CDR3 is CASSQDGTPWAYEQYF. The CDR3 nucleotides read TGTGCCAGCAGCCAAGATGGGACACCCTGGGCCTACGAGCAGTACTTC.

This clone was detected a few times. The rearrangement uses TRBV28 and TRBJ1-3, with a tentative D call TRBD1 (5 bases). V was cut by 5 bases and J by 4 bases, with 9 bases left in between. The germline V gene encodes CDR1 MDHEN and CDR2 SYDVKM. This CDR3 has 13 amino acids. The CDR3 DNA sequence: TGTGCCAGCAGTCCGGGGGGAGGAAACACCATATATTTT. Residues: CASSPGGGNTIYF.

The chain is built from TRBV27 and TRBJ2-7; 8 positions agree with TRBD1. There are 14 residues in the CDR3. J was trimmed by 4 bases and V by 5 bases; bases with no gene match: 7. Germline V gene lookup returns CDR1 MNHEY and CDR2 SMNVEV (reference sequence). The chain's CDR3 is CASSPWDRRYEQYF. The CDR3 coding sequence is TGTGCCAGCAGTCCGTGGGACAGGAGGTACGAGCAGTACTTC.

The V call is TRBV28, the J call TRBJ1-3; TRBD1 is a possible D gene (6 bases). Germline V gives CDR1 MDHEN, CDR2 SYDVKM. Trimming cost V 6 bases and J 0 bases, with 12 bases left between them. This CDR3 is 15 amino acids long. The CDR3 sequence is CASRPQGISGNTIYF. The CDR3 DNA reads TGTGCCAGCAGGCCACAGGGTATCTCTGGAAACACCATATATTTT.

This rearrangement joins TRBV6-1 to TRBJ1-1; D remains ambiguous. Germline lookup yields CDR1 MNHNS and CDR2 SASEGT. This CDR3 region has 13 residues. V was clipped by 3 bases and J by 5 bases, with 10 bases between them. The chain's CDR3 is CASSDSVLTEAFF. The CDR3 DNA sequence: TGTGCCAGCAGTGATTCGGTCTTAACTGAAGCTTTCTTT.

V and J are TRBV2 and TRBJ2-3; TRBD2 matches at 11 bases. The CDR3 runs to 15 residues. In germline, CDR1 is SNHLY, CDR2 FYNNEI. J gave up 9 bases and V 8 bases, and 13 bases lay outside the gene matches. The CDR3 protein is CASCDSELAGETQYF. CDR3 DNA sequence: TGTGCCAGCTGCGACTCCGAACTAGCGGGAGAGACGCAGTATTTT. The variable domain in full, completed from reference TRBV2 and TRBJ2-3, reads EPEVTQTPSHQVTQMGQEVILRCVPISNHLYFYWYRQILGQKVEFLVSFYNNEISEKSEIFDDQFSVERPDGSNFTLKIRSTKLEDSAMYFCASCDSELAGETQYFGPGTRLTVL.

The chain links TRBV28 to TRBJ1-3, with TRBD1 identical over 7 bases. This CDR3 contains 17 residues. Germline values: CDR1 MDHEN, CDR2 SYDVKM. The V and J ends lost 2 bases and 3 bases, in that order; junction bases with no gene match: 10. CDR3 in DNA: TGTGCCAGCAGTTTAGATCTGACAGGGAGCAGTGGAAACACCATATATTTT. As protein: CASSLDLTGSSGNTIYF.

This clone was picked up a small number of times. The V and J genes are TRBV7-9 and TRBJ2-3; 8 positions agree with TRBD1. The CDR3 sequence is 13 residues long. Germline V gives CDR1 SEHNR, CDR2 FQNEAQ (reference sequence). V gave up 5 bases and J gave up 4 bases; unmatched junction bases: 2. This chain's CDR3 is CASSDRGPDTQYF. CDR3 in DNA: TGTGCCAGCAGCGACAGGGGCCCAGATACGCAGTATTTT.

The chain has TRBV29-1 and TRBJ1-1; 7 nucleotides agree with TRBD1. Looked up from germline, CDR1 is SQVTM and CDR2 is ANQGSEA. With 4 bases clipped from V and 0 bases from J, the junction kept 5 bases outside the gene matches. The CDR3 covers 14 residues. The CDR3 reads CSVGQGGLNTEAFF. In DNA form, the CDR3 reads TGCAGCGTTGGACAGGGTGGTTTGAACACTGAAGCTTTCTTT.

V usage is TRBV7-9 and J usage is TRBJ2-1; the D is unclear. Per germline, CDR1 SEHNR and CDR2 FQNEAQ (reference sequence). The CDR3 length is 12 residues. V lost 5 bases and J 8 bases, leaving 10 bases between the germline ends. This chain's CDR3 is CASSPGIDEQFF. The CDR3 nucleotides read TGTGCCAGCAGCCCAGGAATCGATGAGCAGTTCTTC.

The V gene is TRBV7-9, the J gene TRBJ1-3, with 8 bases lining up with TRBD1. CDR1 and CDR2 (germline): SEHNR, FQNEAQ (reference sequence). This CDR3 is 15 amino acids long. V shed 4 bases, J shed 4 bases, and the junction held 6 bases outside the gene matches. CDR3 nucleotides: TGTGCCAGCAGCTCAGGGGGCACAGAAGGAAACACCATATATTTT. Protein product: CASSSGGTEGNTIYF.

This clone was seen repeatedly, ten times or more. The chain is built from TRBV5-1 and TRBJ2-1; a possible D gene is TRBD1 (5 bases). The CDR3 extends over 13 amino acids. The germline V gene has CDR1 SGHRS and CDR2 YFSETQ. V lost 1 base to trimming and J lost 7 bases, with 9 bases between them. The CDR3 nucleotides read TGCGCCAGCAGCTTGACCAGGGTGAATGAGCAGTTCTTC. Its translation: CASSLTRVNEQFF.

CDR3 in amino acids: CASRTTGSSYNEQFF. The CDR3 DNA reads as TGTGCCAGCAGAACAACAGGTAGCTCCTACAATGAGCAGTTCTTC. V usage is TRBV6-5 and J usage is TRBJ2-1; TRBD1 might be the D (5 bases). Germline V gene sequence: CDR1 MNHEY, CDR2 SVGAGI. V was cut by 6 bases and J by 0 bases, with 12 bases left in between. This CDR3 comprises 15 residues.

The V and J genes are TRBV7-9 and TRBJ2-4; D is perhaps TRBD2 (5 bases). Per germline, CDR1 SEHNR and CDR2 FQNEAQ (reference sequence). The CDR3 contains 14 residues. V was trimmed by 6 bases and J by 8 bases, leaving 17 bases between them. The CDR3 region has the DNA TGTGCCAGCAGACTAGGAGGCGAGAGAGACATTCAGTACTTC. This sequence encodes CASRLGGERDIQYF.

This chain uses TRBV7-9 with TRBJ1-4, with TRBD1 identical over 7 bases. Germline loops: CDR1 SEHNR, CDR2 FQNEAQ (reference sequence). Losses at the gene ends were 4 bases for V and 14 bases for J; bases not matched to a gene: 7. The length of the CDR3 is 12 residues. The CDR3 is CASSSLRDSLFF. CDR3 DNA: TGTGCCAGCAGCTCACTCCGGGACAGCCTGTTTTTT. The complete variable domain, with remaining parts taken from reference TRBV7-9 and TRBJ1-4, reads DTGVSQNPRHKITKRGQNVTFRCDPISEHNRLYWYRQTLGQGPEFLTYFQNEAQLEKSRLLSDRFSAERPKGSFSTLEIQRTEQGDSAMYLCASSSLRDSLFFGSGTQLSVL.

The chain recombines TRBV6-5 with TRBJ1-1, with a possible D match to TRBD1 (5 bases). The ends were cut back, 6 bases at V and 0 bases at J, with 5 bases in the middle. There are 12 residues in the CDR3. Germline-derived CDR1 and CDR2 are MNHEY and SVGAGI. This CDR3 reads CASRQVNTEAFF. Here the CDR3 DNA reads TGTGCCAGCAGACAGGTGAACACTGAAGCTTTCTTT.

The chain has TRBV7-2 and TRBJ2-4, with 7 bases identical to TRBD2. Germline CDR1 reads SGHTA; CDR2 reads FQGNSA. Trimming at V came to 6 bases and at J to 0 bases, leaving 5 bases not matched to a gene. The CDR3 spans 15 residues. The CDR3 region has the DNA TGTGCCAGCAGTCGAACGGGGGGAGCCAAAAACATTCAGTACTTC. This gives the protein CASSRTGGAKNIQYF.

This chain links TRBV10-1 with TRBJ2-7, with D possibly being TRBD1 (6 bases). With 8 bases removed from V and 0 bases from J, the gap between germline ends came to 8 bases. Germline loops: CDR1 WNHNN, CDR2 SYGVQD (reference sequence). The CDR3 runs 12 residues. CDR3 protein: CASGGSSYEQYF. The CDR3, as DNA: TGCGCCAGCGGGGGCAGCTCCTACGAGCAGTACTTC.

The chain recombines TRBV5-1 with TRBJ2-3; D perhaps matches TRBD1 (5 bases). This CDR3 is 16 amino acids long. V gave up 0 bases and J gave up 1 base, with 12 bases separating them. Germline CDR1 reads SGHRS; CDR2 reads YFSETQ. CDR3 nucleotides: TGCGCCAGCAGCTTGGTTTGGGGCGGTGGCACAGATACGCAGTATTTT. This sequence encodes CASSLVWGGGTDTQYF. Combining the CDR3 with reference TRBV5-1 and TRBJ2-3 gives the whole variable domain KAGVTQTPRYLIKTRGQQVTLSCSPISGHRSVSWYQQTPGQGLQFLFEYFSETQRNKGNFPGRFSGRQFSNSRSEMNVSTLELGDSALYLCASSLVWGGGTDTQYFGPGTRLTVL.

CDR3 nucleotides: TGTGCCAGCAGTTCGATCAGGGGGCCCTACAATGAGCAGTTCTTC. Its protein is CASSSIRGPYNEQFF. This rearrangement joins TRBV27 to TRBJ2-1; TRBD1 agrees at 8 bases. This CDR3 region has 15 residues. The V segment lost 4 bases and the J segment 2 bases; nucleotides outside the gene matches: 4. Germline V gene data show CDR1 as MNHEY and CDR2 as SMNVEV (reference sequence).

This clone was seen a few times. The chain employs TRBV28 and TRBJ2-2, with 8 bases lining up with TRBD1. The V segment lost 1 base and the J segment 7 bases; nucleotides outside the gene matches: 2. Germline lookup yields CDR1 MDHEN and CDR2 SYDVKM. This CDR3 has 14 amino acids. The CDR3 sequence: CASSLSGGFGELFF. DNA of the CDR3: TGTGCCAGCAGTTTATCAGGGGGCTTCGGGGAGCTGTTTTTT.

This clone was observed a single time. V gene TRBV5-1 combines with J gene TRBJ2-3; TRBD2 matches 12 bases. Germline lookup yields CDR1 SGHRS and CDR2 YFSETQ. Trimming took 3 bases from V and 6 from J; bases not matched to a gene: 2. The CDR3 covers 14 residues. The CDR3 loop is CASSWGTSGDTQYF. The CDR3 nucleotides are TGCGCCAGCAGCTGGGGGACTAGCGGGGATACGCAGTATTTT.